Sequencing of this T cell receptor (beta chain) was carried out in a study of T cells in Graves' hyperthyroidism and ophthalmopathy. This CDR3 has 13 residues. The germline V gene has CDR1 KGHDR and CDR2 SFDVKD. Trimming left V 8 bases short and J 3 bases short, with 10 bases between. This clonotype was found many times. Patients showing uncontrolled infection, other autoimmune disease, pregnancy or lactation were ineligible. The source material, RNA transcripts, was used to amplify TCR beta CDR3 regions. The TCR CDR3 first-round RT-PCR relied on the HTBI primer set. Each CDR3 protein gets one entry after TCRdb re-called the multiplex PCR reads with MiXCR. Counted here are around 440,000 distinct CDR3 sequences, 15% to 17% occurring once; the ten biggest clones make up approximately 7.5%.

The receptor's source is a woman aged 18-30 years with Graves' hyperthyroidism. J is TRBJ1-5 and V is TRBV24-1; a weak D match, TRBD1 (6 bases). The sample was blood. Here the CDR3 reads CATMQGINQPQHF. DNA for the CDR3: TGTGCCACCATGCAGGGGATCAATCAGCCCCAGCATTTT.